This paragraph covers one TCR beta chain sequence. Sequencing used immunoSEQ multiplex PCR; TCRdb keeps in-frame clones, though not all of them. This sample has about 260,000 clones; around 89% occur once, and the top ten carry 0.85% to 0.9%. Each participant's cohort was designated according to participant-reported clinical history. Within 2 weeks of study entry, exposed participants had contacted a PCR-confirmed or clinician-diagnosed COVID-19 case. The sample belongs to a study of blood T cell repertoires in COVID-19. Study as a whole: The study drew acute and convalescent COVID-19 samples from the United States, Italy and Spain. T cells, B-cell-depleted T cells, or PBMCs supplied cDNA or gDNA.

The CDR3 is made up of 16 amino acids. The germline V gene has CDR1 SGHAT and CDR2 FQNNGV. V was pared by 2 bases and J by 6 bases, with 9 bases of the junction left unmatched. Sequencing was carried out using PBMCs or T cells enriched from blood (not recorded which). The clonotype comes from a man between 50 and 59 years old who had been exposed to COVID-19. The J gene is TRBJ2-1, the V gene TRBV11-2; TRBD2 aligns across 8 bases. CDR3 in amino acids: CASSLSSGSLGNEQFF. In DNA form, the CDR3 reads TGTGCCAGCAGCTTATCCAGCGGGAGTTTGGGCAATGAGCAGTTCTTC.